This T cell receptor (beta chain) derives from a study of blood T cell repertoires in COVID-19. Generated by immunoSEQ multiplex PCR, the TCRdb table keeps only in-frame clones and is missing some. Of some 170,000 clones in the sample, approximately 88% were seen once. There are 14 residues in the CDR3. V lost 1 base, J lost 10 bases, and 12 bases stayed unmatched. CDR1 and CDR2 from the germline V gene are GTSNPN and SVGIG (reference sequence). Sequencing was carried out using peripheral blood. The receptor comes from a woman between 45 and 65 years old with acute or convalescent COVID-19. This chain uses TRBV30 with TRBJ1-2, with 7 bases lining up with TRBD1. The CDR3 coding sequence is TGTGCCTGGAGTGAAGGGGGCGGCCGATGGCTCTACACCTTC. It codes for CAWSEGGGRWLYTF.